The source of this T cell receptor (beta chain) is a study of beta chain features in type 1 diabetes. Purity of each sorted population was above 95%. The sequenced template was cDNA made from the entire isolated RNA. Clones were sequenced by immunoSEQ multiplex PCR, and TCRdb holds only the in-frame ones, with some missing. The repertoire holds around 70,000 clones, roughly 49% seen once, with roughly 0.7% in the top ten. Only a few counts were recorded for this clone. Its antigen is still unknown. General study findings and limits: Moderately but significantly shorter TCRB CDR3s were found in Type 1 diabetes patients in all four CD4+ subsets.

Germline V gene lookup returns CDR1 MDHEN and CDR2 SYDVKM. The CDR3 extends over 12 amino acids. V dropped 4 bases and J dropped 7 bases, with 10 bases sitting between them. Material for sequencing was central memory CD4+ T cells from blood. This receptor was taken from a man younger than 40 with type 1 diabetes. This sequence joins TRBV28 and TRBJ1-2; D is possibly TRBD1 (6 bases). CDR3 region: CASSYAGAGYTF. The CDR3 region has the DNA TGTGCCAGCAGTTATGCAGGGGCTGGCTACACCTTC.